This TCR beta chain was captured by sequencing in a study of identical twins. Study-level findings and limits: Models came in too low on out-of-frame TCR alpha sharing in monozygotic twins. Zero-insertion analyses could be partly confounded by invariant MAIT and iNKT cells.

Healthy Caucasians, and only they, were the donors. As concerns this clonotype: Its antigen is not known.

TCRdb re-called the 5' RACE reads with MiXCR, one entry per CDR3 protein. The repertoire has around 960,000 distinct CDR3 sequences, around an eighth of them found once; the top ten carry around 1.5%. Losses at the gene ends were 6 bases for V and 5 bases for J; bases not matched to a gene: 10. The CDR3 contains 15 residues. The V gene's germline CDR1 is MNHNS and CDR2 SASEGT. These data also featured in a second study, about yellow fever vaccine responses in identical twins. That source adds: Vaccine-induced T cell responses in twins were reportedly observed to appear partly convergent, partly personalized.

This chain uses TRBV6-1 with TRBJ1-2, with 9 bases fitting TRBD1. The sample taken for sequencing was PBMCs. This TCR derives from a woman in her late teens or twenties in good health. For the CDR3, the DNA is TGTGCCAGCAGCCCACCGGGACAGGGTCTATATGGCTACACCTTC. Amino acids: CASSPPGQGLYGYTF.